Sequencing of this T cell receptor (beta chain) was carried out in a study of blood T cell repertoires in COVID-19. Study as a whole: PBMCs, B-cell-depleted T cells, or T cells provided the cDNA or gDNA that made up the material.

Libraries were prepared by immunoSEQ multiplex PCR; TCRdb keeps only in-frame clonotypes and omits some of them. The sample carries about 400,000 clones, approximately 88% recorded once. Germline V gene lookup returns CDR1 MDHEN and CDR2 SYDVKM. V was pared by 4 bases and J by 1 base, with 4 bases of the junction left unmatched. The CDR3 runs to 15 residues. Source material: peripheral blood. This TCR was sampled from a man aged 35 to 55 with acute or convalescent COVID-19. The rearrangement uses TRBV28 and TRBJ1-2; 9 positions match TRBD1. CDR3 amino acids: CASSSTGGINYGYTF. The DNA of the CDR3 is TGTGCCAGCAGTTCAACAGGGGGCATTAACTATGGCTACACCTTC.